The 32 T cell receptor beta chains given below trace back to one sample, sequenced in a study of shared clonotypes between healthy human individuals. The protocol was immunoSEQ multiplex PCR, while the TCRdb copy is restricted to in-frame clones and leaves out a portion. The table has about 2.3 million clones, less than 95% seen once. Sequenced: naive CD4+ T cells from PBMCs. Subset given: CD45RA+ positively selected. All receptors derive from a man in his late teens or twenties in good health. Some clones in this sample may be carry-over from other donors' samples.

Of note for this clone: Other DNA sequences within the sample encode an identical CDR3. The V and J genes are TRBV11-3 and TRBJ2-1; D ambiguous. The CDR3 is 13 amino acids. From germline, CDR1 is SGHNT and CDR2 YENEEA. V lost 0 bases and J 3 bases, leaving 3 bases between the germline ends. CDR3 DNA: TGTGCCAGCAGCTTAGAGAGCTACAATGAGCAGTTCTTC. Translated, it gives CASSLESYNEQFF.

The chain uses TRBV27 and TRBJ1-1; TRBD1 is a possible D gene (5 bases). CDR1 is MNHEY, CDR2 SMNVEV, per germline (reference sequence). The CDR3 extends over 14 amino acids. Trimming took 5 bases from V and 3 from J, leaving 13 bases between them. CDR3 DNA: TGTGCCAGCAGTGCCCCAGGGCTATACACTGAAGCTTTCTTT. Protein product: CASSAPGLYTEAFF.

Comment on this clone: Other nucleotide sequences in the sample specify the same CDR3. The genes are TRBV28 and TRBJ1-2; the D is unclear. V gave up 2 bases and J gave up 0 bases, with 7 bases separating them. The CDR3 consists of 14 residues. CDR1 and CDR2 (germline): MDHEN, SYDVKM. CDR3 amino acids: CASSLGTANYGYTF. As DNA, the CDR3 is TGTGCCAGCAGTTTAGGCACCGCTAACTATGGCTACACCTTC.

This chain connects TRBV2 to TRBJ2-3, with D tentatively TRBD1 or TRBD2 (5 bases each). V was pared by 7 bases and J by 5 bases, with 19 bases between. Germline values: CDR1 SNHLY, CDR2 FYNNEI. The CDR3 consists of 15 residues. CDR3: CASNIPGARGDTQYF. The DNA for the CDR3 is TGTGCCAGCAACATACCCGGGGCTCGTGGAGATACGCAGTATTTT.

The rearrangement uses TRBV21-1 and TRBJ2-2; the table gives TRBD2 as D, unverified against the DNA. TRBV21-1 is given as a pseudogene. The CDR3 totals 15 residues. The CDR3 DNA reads TGTGCCAGCAGCAAACGGGGGAGTTGCACCGGGGAGCTGTTTTTT. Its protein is CASSKRGSCTGELFF.

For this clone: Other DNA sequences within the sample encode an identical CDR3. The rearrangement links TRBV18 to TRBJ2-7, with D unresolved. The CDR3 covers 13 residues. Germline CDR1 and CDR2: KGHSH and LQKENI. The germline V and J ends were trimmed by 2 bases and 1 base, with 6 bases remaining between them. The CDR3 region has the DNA TGTGCCAGCTCACCAGGCATTTCCTACGAGCAGTACTTC. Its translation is CASSPGISYEQYF.

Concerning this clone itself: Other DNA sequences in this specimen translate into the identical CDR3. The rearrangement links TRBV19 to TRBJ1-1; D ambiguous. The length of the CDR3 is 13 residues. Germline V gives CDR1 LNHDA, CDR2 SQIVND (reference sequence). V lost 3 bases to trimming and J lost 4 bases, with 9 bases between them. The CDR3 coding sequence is TGTGCCAGTAGTATTAGGCCGGGCACTGAAGCTTTCTTT. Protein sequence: CASSIRPGTEAFF.

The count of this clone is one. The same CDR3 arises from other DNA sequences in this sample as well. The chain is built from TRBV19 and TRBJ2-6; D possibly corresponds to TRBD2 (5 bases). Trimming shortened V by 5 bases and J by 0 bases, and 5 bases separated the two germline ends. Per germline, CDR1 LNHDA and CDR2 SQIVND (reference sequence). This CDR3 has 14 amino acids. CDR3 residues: CASSRGSGANVLTF. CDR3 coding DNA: TGTGCCAGTAGTCGGGGCTCTGGGGCCAACGTCCTGACTTTC.

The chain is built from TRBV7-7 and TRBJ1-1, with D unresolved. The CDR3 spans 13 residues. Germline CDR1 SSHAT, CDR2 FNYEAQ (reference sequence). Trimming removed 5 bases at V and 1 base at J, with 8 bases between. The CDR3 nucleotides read TGTGCCAGCAGCCCCGGGCCGAACACTGAAGCTTTCTTT. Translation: CASSPGPNTEAFF.

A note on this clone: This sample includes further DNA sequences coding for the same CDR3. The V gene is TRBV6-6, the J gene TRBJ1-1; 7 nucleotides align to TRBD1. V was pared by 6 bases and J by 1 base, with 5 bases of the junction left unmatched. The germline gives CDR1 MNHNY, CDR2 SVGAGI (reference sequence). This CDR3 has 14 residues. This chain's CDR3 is CASSQTGENTEAFF. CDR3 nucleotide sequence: TGTGCCAGCAGCCAAACAGGGGAGAACACTGAAGCTTTCTTT.

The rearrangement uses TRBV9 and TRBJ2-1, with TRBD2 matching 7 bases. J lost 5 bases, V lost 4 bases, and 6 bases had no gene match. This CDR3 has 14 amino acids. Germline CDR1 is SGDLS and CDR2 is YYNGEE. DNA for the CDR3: TGTGCCAGCAGCAGGCCTAGCGGTAACAATGAGCAGTTCTTC. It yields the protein CASSRPSGNNEQFF.

CDR3: CASSIQGASEAFF. CDR3 nucleotides: TGTGCCAGCAGCATACAGGGGGCTTCTGAAGCTTTCTTT. The chain has TRBV7-3 and TRBJ1-1, with 9 bases matching TRBD1. Trimming removed 5 bases from V and 6 bases from J; junction bases left unmatched: 4. Germline CDR1 reads SGHTA; CDR2 reads FQGTGA. The CDR3 spans 13 residues.

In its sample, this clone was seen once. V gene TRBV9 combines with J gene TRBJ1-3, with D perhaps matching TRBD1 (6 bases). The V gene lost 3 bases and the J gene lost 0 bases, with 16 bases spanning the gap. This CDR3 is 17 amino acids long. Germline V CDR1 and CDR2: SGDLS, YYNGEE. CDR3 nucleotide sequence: TGTGCCAGCAGCGCGCGAACAGGGACGGACTCTGGAAACACCATATATTTT. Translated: CASSARTGTDSGNTIYF. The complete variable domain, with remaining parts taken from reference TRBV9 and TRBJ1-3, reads DSGVTQTPKHLITATGQRVTLRCSPRSGDLSVYWYQQSLDQGLQFLIQYYNGEERAKGNILERFSAQQFPDLHSELNLSSLELGDSALYFCASSARTGTDSGNTIYFGEGSWLTVV.

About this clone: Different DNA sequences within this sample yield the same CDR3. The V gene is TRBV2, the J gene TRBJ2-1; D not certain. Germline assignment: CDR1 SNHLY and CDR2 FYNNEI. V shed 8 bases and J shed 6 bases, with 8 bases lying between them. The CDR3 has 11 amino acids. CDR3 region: CASSVLNEQFF. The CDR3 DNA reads TGTGCCAGCTCAGTCCTCAATGAGCAGTTCTTC.

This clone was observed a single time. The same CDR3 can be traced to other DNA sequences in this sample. In DNA, the CDR3 is TGCGCCAGCAGCTCCTTACAGATGAACACTGAAGCTTTCTTT. It encodes CASSSLQMNTEAFF. The J gene is TRBJ1-1, the V gene TRBV5-1, with unresolved D. The CDR3 has 14 residues. The germline V gene encodes CDR1 SGHRS and CDR2 YFSETQ. The V end was cut by 3 bases, the J end by 0 bases, with 9 bases between. Full variable domain (remainder filled in from reference TRBV5-1 and TRBJ1-1): KAGVTQTPRYLIKTRGQQVTLSCSPISGHRSVSWYQQTPGQGLQFLFEYFSETQRNKGNFPGRFSGRQFSNSRSEMNVSTLELGDSALYLCASSSLQMNTEAFFGQGTRLTVV.

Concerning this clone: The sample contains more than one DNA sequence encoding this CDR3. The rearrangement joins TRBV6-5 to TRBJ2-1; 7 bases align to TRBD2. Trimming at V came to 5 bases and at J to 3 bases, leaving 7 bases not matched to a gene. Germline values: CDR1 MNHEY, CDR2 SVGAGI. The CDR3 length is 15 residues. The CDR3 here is CASSPPGGSYNEQFF. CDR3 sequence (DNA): TGTGCCAGCAGTCCCCCAGGCGGGAGCTACAATGAGCAGTTCTTC.

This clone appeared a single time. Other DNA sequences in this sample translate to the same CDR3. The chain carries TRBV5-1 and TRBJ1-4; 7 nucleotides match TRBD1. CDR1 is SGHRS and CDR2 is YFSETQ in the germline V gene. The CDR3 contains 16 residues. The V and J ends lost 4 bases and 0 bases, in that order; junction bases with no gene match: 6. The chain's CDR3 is CASSTGTAATNEKLFF. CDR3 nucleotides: TGCGCCAGCAGCACGGGGACAGCTGCAACTAATGAAAAACTGTTTTTT.

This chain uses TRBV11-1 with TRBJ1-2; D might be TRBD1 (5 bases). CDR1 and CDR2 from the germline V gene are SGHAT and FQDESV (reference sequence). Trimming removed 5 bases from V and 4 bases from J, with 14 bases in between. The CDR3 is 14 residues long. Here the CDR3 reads CASSQGQGVYGYTF. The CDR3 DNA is TGTGCCAGCAGCCAGGGCCAAGGGGTCTATGGCTACACCTTC.

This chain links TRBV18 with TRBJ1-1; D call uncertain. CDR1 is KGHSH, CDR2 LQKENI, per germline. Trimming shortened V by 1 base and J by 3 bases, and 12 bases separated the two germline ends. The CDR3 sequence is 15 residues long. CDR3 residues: CASSPRGTSDTEAFF. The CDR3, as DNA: TGTGCCAGCTCACCACGGGGAACTTCGGACACTGAAGCTTTCTTT.

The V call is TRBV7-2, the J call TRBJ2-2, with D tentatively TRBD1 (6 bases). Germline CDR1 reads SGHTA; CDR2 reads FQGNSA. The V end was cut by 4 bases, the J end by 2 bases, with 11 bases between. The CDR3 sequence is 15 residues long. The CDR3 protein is CASSYLQGNTGELFF. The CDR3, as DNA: TGTGCCAGCAGCTATTTACAGGGTAACACCGGGGAGCTGTTTTTT. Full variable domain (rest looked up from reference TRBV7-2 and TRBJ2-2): GAGVSQSPSNKVTEKGKDVELRCDPISGHTALYWYRQSLGQGLEFLIYFQGNSAPDKSGLPSDRFSAERTGGSVSTLTIQRTQQEDSAVYLCASSYLQGNTGELFFGEGSRLTVL.

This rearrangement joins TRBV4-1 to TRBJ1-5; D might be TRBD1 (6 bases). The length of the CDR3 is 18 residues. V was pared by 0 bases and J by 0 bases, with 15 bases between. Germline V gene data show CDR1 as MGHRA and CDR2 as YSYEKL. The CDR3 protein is CASSQDPQGAYSNQPQHF. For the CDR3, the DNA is TGCGCCAGCAGCCAAGATCCACAGGGAGCTTATAGCAATCAGCCCCAGCATTTT.

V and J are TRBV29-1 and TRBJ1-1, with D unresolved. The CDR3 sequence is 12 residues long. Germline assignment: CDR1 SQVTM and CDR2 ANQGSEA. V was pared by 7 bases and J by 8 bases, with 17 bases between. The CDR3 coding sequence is TGCAGCGCCCTACCCGATTGGAGGGAAGCTTTCTTT. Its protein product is CSALPDWREAFF.

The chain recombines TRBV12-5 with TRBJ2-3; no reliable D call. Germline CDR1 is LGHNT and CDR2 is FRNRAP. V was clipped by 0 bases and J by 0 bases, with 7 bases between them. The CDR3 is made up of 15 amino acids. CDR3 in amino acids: CASGLVLGSTDTQYF. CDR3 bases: TGTGCTAGTGGTTTGGTACTCGGTAGCACAGATACGCAGTATTTT.

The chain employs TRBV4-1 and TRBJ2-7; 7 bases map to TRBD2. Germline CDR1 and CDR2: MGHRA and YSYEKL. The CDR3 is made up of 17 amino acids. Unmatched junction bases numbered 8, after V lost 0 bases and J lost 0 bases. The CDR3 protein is CASSQEVERGSSYEQYF. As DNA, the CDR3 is TGCGCCAGCAGCCAAGAAGTTGAGCGGGGTAGCTCCTACGAGCAGTACTTC.

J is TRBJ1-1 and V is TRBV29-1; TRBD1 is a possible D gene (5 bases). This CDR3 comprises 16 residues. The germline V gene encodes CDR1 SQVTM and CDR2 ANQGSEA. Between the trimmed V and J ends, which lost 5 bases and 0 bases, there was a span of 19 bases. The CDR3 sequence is CSVTVGWGRMNTEAFF. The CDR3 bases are TGCAGCGTTACTGTGGGTTGGGGACGGATGAACACTGAAGCTTTCTTT.

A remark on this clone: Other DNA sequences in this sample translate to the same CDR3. In DNA form, the CDR3 reads TGCGCCAGCAGCCTAAACCCTACAGGGAACACTGAAGCTTTCTTT. Its translation is CASSLNPTGNTEAFF. The rearrangement uses TRBV5-1 and TRBJ1-1, with D perhaps TRBD1 (5 bases). Deletions cut 4 bases from V and 1 base from J, with 14 bases between. Germline CDR1 SGHRS, CDR2 YFSETQ. The CDR3 runs to 15 residues.

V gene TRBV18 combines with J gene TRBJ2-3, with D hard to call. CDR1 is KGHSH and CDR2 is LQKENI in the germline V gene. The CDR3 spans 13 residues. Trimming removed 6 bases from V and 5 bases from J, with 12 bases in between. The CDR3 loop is CASSHPSGDTQYF. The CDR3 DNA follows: TGTGCCAGCTCCCACCCGTCGGGAGATACGCAGTATTTT.

The CDR3 spells CASSLVRSTAEKLFF. The CDR3, as DNA: TGTGCCAGCAGCTTGGTCAGGTCAACAGCTGAAAAACTGTTTTTT. The chain uses TRBV7-9 and TRBJ1-4, with D uncertain. V was clipped by 3 bases and J by 7 bases, with 15 bases between them. The germline CDR1 and CDR2 sequences are SEHNR and FQNEAQ (reference sequence). The CDR3 totals 15 residues.

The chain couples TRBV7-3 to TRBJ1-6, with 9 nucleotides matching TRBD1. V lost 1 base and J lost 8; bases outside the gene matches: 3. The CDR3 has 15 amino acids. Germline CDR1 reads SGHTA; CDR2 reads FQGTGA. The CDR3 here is CASSLIGTGYSPLHF. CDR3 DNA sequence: TGTGCCAGCAGCTTAATAGGGACAGGGTATTCACCCCTCCACTTT.

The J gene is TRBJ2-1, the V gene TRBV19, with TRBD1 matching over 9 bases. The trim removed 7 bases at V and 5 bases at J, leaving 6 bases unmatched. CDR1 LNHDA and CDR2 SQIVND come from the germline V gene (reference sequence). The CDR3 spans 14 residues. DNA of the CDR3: TGTGCCAGTATGGGCGGGACAGGGCACAATGAGCAGTTCTTC. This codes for CASMGGTGHNEQFF.

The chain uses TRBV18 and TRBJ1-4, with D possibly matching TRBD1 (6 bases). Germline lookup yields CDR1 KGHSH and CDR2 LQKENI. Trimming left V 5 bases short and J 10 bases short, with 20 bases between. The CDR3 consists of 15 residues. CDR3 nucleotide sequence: TGTGCCAGCTCAGAAGATCAGGGGAACGGTGGAAAACTGTTTTTT. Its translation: CASSEDQGNGGKLFF.

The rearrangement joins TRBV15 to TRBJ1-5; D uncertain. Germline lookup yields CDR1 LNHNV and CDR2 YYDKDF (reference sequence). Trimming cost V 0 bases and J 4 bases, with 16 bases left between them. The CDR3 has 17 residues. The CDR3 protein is CATSRDKREAPNQPQHF. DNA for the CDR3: TGTGCCACCAGCAGAGATAAAAGAGAGGCCCCGAATCAGCCCCAGCATTTT.